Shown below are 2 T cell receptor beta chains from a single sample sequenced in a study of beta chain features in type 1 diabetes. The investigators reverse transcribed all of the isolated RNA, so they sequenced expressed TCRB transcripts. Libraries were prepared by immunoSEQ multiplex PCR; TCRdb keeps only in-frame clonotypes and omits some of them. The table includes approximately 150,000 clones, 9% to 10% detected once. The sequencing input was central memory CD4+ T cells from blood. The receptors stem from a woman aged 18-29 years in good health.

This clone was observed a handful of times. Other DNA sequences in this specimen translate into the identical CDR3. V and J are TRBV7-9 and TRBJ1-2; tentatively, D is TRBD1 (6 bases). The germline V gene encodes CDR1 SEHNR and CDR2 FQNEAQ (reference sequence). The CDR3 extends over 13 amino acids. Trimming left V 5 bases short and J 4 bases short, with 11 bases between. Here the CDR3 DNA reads TGTGCCAGCAGCCCAGGACAGCGCTATGGCTACACCTTC. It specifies CASSPGQRYGYTF.

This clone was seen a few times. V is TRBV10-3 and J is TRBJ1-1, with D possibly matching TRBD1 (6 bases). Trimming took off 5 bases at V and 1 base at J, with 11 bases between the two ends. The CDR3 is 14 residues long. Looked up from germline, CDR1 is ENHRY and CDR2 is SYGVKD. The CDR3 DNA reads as TGTGCCATCAGTCGGGACACCTCGAACACTGAAGCTTTCTTT. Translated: CAISRDTSNTEAFF.